What follows is one T cell receptor (beta chain) and its context. Its antigen has not been determined. Qualities for individual bases were not recorded, and no much larger clone is one base off. The cohort was made up of under 800 healthy bone marrow donors. At the time of sampling, all cohort members were nominally healthy, though unrecorded immune exposures were likely present. The donor was CMV seropositive and was included in the group of 270 or so seropositive cohort members. A peripheral blood sample was provided by each donor, and peripheral blood mononuclear cells were used for TCR beta sequencing. Genomic DNA extraction from the blood cell samples was performed with the Qiagen DNeasy Blood Extraction Kit. The library was made by the immunoSEQ multiplex PCR assay. A mixture of 60 forward primers for TCR Vbeta segments and 13 reverse primers for TCR Jbeta segments was used in the multiplex PCR. Amplification of the CDR3 region of rearranged TCR beta genes was performed with a multiplex PCR assay on genomic DNA. The amplified TCR beta libraries were sequenced on the Illumina HiSeq System as 87-base-pair reads. For the original study's pipeline: Across the roughly 670 repertoires, a later analysis counted tens of millions of unique TCR beta chains, roughly 11 million of which were shared by at least two donors. Raw reads were error-corrected and collapsed into unique sequences with a nearest-neighbor algorithm that merged closely related sequences to remove PCR and sequencing errors. Alignment of CDR3 sequences to IMGT reference sequences was used to assign V, D and J gene segments. For a sequence to be retained, a match of at least six nucleotides to both a V gene segment and a J gene segment was required. A rearrangement counted as productive if the CDR3 had no stop codons and remained in frame with V and J, and every other rearrangement counted as non-productive. CDR3 was defined according to IMGT convention as the region running from the second conserved V-encoded cysteine to the conserved J-encoded phenylalanine. In an earlier analysis of around 570 of the donors, sequences lacking an unambiguous match to a single V gene segment were excluded. An earlier analysis of fewer than 750 of the donors called V segments functional above 56.7% productive rearrangements and segregating when the between-donor standard deviation exceeded 5%. A statistical classification framework was built for diagnosing cytomegalovirus status from the catalog of TCR beta chain sequences. In a later analysis, TCR nucleotide sequences were compared against IMGT/GENE-DB human TR gene sequences so that V and J genes could be assigned. A later analysis assigned CDR3 sequences and most-parsimonious VDJ recombination scenarios with the TCRdist pipeline. In a later analysis, each TCR beta chain was defined by its CDR3 amino acid sequence together with its V-gene family, and reads without a unique V-gene family were excluded. As a way to deal with suspected cross-contamination and a sequencing artifact, a later analysis dropped 640 or so nucleotide sequences that were highly shared and had low generation probability. In a later analysis, a clonal expansion index was calculated for each public chain from normalized within-repertoire ranks of inferred template counts. Generation probabilities in a later analysis came from a VDJ recombination model fitted to out-of-frame rearrangements, and those results were checked against IGoR. In a later analysis, TCR-TCR, TCR-HLA and TCR-CMV co-occurrence was scored with hypergeometric tests, and a repertoire-size bias correction was applied to TCR pairs. A later analysis estimated false discovery rates by permuting HLA or CMV assignments 20 times. A later analysis grouped co-occurring TCRs with DBSCAN, adding TCRdist sequence similarity when clustering within HLA-allele-positive subsets. Repertoires with fewer than 30,000 or more than 120,000 public chains, plus five repertoires with anomalous nucleotide sharing, were excluded from co-occurrence clustering. The immuneACCESS repertoire file appears here via TCRdb, limited to in-frame rearrangements. These files lack a portion of the clones; in checked studies, under half of the deficit traces to unresolved V genes, and the cause of the others is not known. That table gives V, J and clone size, and the DNA gave D and trimming. The sample table holds more than 110,000 clones, of which more than 60% were seen once. Jointly, the top ten make up over 8.5% of the sample.

This entry belongs to a study of cytomegalovirus exposure and HLA in healthy donors (dated by TCRdb to about 2017). About the investigation overall: An earlier analysis of some 600 of the donors reported about 300 Gb of sequence data and roughly 120 million unique TCR beta sequences obtained from around 190 million T cells. Around 300 gigabases of sequencing data and 70 million to 100 million unique TCR sequences were included in an early release covering about 700 HLA-typed donors. Of the roughly 400 genotyped donors, about 84% fell in the genetic ancestry cluster associated with self-reported Caucasian donors. The study aimed to test whether signatures of past pathogen exposure could be identified by cataloging public T cell receptors. The T cell repertoires of 700 or so subjects were profiled by immunosequencing and related to cytomegalovirus serostatus. A separate validation cohort of 100 to 150 different subjects was used in addition to the 666-subject first cohort. The study combined high-throughput TCR immunosequencing, statistical association of individual TCRs with disease status, and machine learning to predict cytomegalovirus infection status. A later analysis re-analyzed previously published TCR beta repertoires from 666 donors and added high-resolution HLA genotyping to study TCR occurrence patterns. In the later analysis, no new phenotypic data were used to find candidate immune exposures; instead, reliance was placed on TCR beta sequences and their occurrence across donors. An earlier analysis of about 620 of the donors applied high-throughput TCR beta sequencing to assess whether each TCR beta V gene segment acted as functional or pseudogenic. Donor age, sex, ethnicity and CMV serostatus were compiled alongside the repertoire data. Genome-wide SNP genotypes for about 55% of the 666 donors were used in a later genetic analysis, which treated that subset as a discovery cohort. All discovery cohort repertoires had been generated on a single sequencing platform. Both class I and class II loci were covered by HLA typing, at four-digit resolution. The number of typed donors differed by locus: roughly 629-640 for A, B, C, DRB1 and DQB1; approximately 520 for DQA1; around 580 for DPA1; and 400 to 480 for DPB1. Because of strong linkage in the cohort, roughly five DR-DQ haplotypes were treated as single units for association and clustering. Among about 400 genotyped donors of the cohort, an average of roughly 230,000 unique TCR beta nucleotide sequences was sequenced per donor, of which about 18% were non-productive.

On the study overall, not on this receptor specifically: Most CMV-associated TCR beta chains appeared to be HLA-restricted in a later analysis, and the HLA associations seemed to be driven largely by CMV exposure. It was suggested by the authors that the approach could potentially be generalized to other disease states and immunological phenotypes. The cohort was sequenced for TCR beta chains only, and without alpha or paired-chain data the features that could be detected were limited. A group of highly shared sequence variants was considered likely to be a technical artifact of the sequencing pipeline. In a later analysis, TCR association rates were found to vary across HLA loci, with the most associated TCRs seen for DRB1 alleles and the fewest for HLA-C alleles. A further reported finding was that TCR beta sequences accurately predicted the HLA-A and HLA-B alleles for most subjects in the first cohort. In a later genetic analysis, fewer N-insertions in productive TCRs were reported among donors in an Asian-associated ancestry cluster than the roughly 700-donor mean. Strong co-occurrence of HLA alleles, especially DR and DQ, made assigning TCR associations to individual alleles difficult. Linkage disequilibrium might explain the correlated functional status among segregating V segments, but an unknown experimental factor could not be ruled out. Presence/absence analyses assumed roughly uniform sequencing depth across donors, an assumption that may not hold. According to a later analysis, parvovirus B19, influenza, CMV and Epstein-Barr virus appeared linked to several top co-occurrence clusters. HLA typing was unavailable for some donors at each locus, so association tests used only the typed subset. The only immune exposure information available for the cohort was CMV serostatus. In a later analysis, over 15,000 TCR beta sequences were associated with specific HLA alleles at a false discovery rate of 0.05. Because counts were too low, roughly 18 rarely observed V segments, including chromosome 9 orphons, were left out of the earlier analysis of a few hundred of the donors. Because the 87-base-pair reads could not distinguish some IMGT-functional V segments, including TRBV6-2 and TRBV6-3, those segments were excluded. An association between a missense DCLRE1C variant and V-gene and J-gene trimming of TCR beta chains was found in a later genetic analysis and replicated in an independent cohort. Cytomegalovirus status was reported to be diagnosed by the classifier with high specificity and sensitivity in both the original and validation cohorts. While some public TCRs were present in many individuals, most TCR sequences turned up only very rarely across donors. In vitro tests confirmed that a few of the cytomegalovirus-associated TCR beta chains recognize cytomegalovirus antigens. The study gave a list of some 150 TCR beta chains associated with cytomegalovirus. In an earlier analysis of about 600 of the donors, most TCR beta V segments appeared in productive rearrangements about 87% or about 30% of the time, broadly matching IMGT annotations. In a later analysis, HLA-associated TCR beta chains showed more clonal expansion and lower generation probabilities than non-associated chains that were equally common.

Relative to germline, V is 4 bases shorter and J is 0 bases shorter, with 9 bases between their ends. The CDR3 covers 14 residues, taking in both the cysteine and the phenylalanine. Just the 42-base CDR3 DNA is kept, in frame starting at base 1. CDR1 is given as MNHNS and CDR2 as SASEGT, both from the germline V gene. Source material: PBMCs. Recombination connected TRBV6-1 to TRBJ1-2; no D segment can be confidently identified. The TCR comes from a woman aged 45-65 years in good health and CMV-seropositive. The DNA reads TGTGCCAGCAGTGTGGGCAGTACTAACTATGGCTACACCTTC. The resulting protein is CASSVGSTNYGYTF.